These 18 T cell receptor beta chains were sequenced from one sample in a study of cytomegalovirus exposure and HLA in healthy donors. Researchers ran the PCR with 60 Vbeta and 13 Jbeta primers. Profiling relied on immunoSEQ multiplex PCR, and the TCRdb table lists in-frame clones only, not all of them. The sample lists 150,000 to 200,000 clones, 75% to 90% occurring once. Sequences were obtained from PBMCs. The source is a man aged 18 to 30 in good health and CMV-seropositive.

Of note for this clone: Different DNA sequences within this sample yield the same CDR3. The V gene is TRBV9, the J gene TRBJ2-1; 8 nucleotides match TRBD2. The CDR3 loop spans 15 amino acids. V lost 3 bases and J lost 3; bases outside the gene matches: 5. Germline V gene sequence: CDR1 SGDLS, CDR2 YYNGEE. The CDR3 bases are TGTGCCAGCAGCGCGACGGGGGGGCTCTACAATGAGCAGTTCTTC. It translates to CASSATGGLYNEQFF.

This clone showed up just once. This chain joins TRBV19 and TRBJ2-3; D unclear. The CDR3 contains 12 residues. Germline V gene data show CDR1 as LNHDA and CDR2 as SQIVND (reference sequence). V dropped 3 bases and J dropped 4 bases, with 5 bases sitting between them. CDR3 DNA: TGTGCCAGTAGTATTTATTCAGATACGCAGTATTTT. This sequence encodes CASSIYSDTQYF.

The DNA of the CDR3 is TGTGCCAGCAGTTTAGCCCCCGACGGGACAGGGCCTGGGGCCAACGTCCTGACTTTC. It yields the protein CASSLAPDGTGPGANVLTF. This sequence joins TRBV27 and TRBJ2-6; 9 positions match TRBD1. J was trimmed by 2 bases and V by 2 bases; bases with no gene match: 10. The CDR3 consists of 19 residues. The V gene's germline CDR1 is MNHEY and CDR2 SMNVEV (reference sequence).

The chain has TRBV5-5 and TRBJ1-1; D call uncertain. The CDR3 extends over 13 amino acids. The germline CDR1 and CDR2 sequences are SGHKS and YYEKEE (reference sequence). Trimming cost V 4 bases and J 8 bases, with 15 bases left between them. The DNA of the CDR3 is TGTGCCAGCAGCCGCAAAATCAACCAGGAAGCTTTCTTT. As protein: CASSRKINQEAFF.

The chain recombines TRBV4-1 with TRBJ2-7; 7 positions match TRBD1. Germline V gene sequence: CDR1 MGHRA, CDR2 YSYEKL. Trimming removed 2 bases from V and 2 bases from J; junction bases left unmatched: 9. The CDR3 contains 16 residues. The CDR3 spells CASSQRTQGITYEQYF. Here the CDR3 DNA reads TGCGCCAGCAGCCAAAGGACACAGGGGATAACCTACGAGCAGTACTTC.

This clone was picked up a small number of times. The chain is built from TRBV4-1 and TRBJ1-1; 7 bases map to TRBD1. From germline, CDR1 is MGHRA and CDR2 YSYEKL. The CDR3 is 20 amino acids. The ends lost 0 bases at V and 2 bases at J; junction bases unmatched: 18. The CDR3 sequence: CASSQDGAERGPFGNTEAFF. Here the CDR3 DNA reads TGCGCCAGCAGCCAAGATGGGGCAGAGAGGGGGCCGTTTGGAAACACTGAAGCTTTCTTT.

V usage is TRBV9 and J usage is TRBJ1-2, with 8 bases that match TRBD1. The V gene end was trimmed by 3 bases and the J gene end by 4 bases; junction bases not matched to a gene: 5. Germline values: CDR1 SGDLS, CDR2 YYNGEE. The length of the CDR3 is 14 residues. CDR3 protein: CASSAGQVFYGYTF. The CDR3 DNA is TGTGCCAGCAGCGCGGGACAGGTGTTCTATGGCTACACCTTC.

The chain couples TRBV7-9 to TRBJ2-7; tentative D call: TRBD1 (6 bases). Germline V CDR1 and CDR2: SEHNR, FQNEAQ (reference sequence). The V end lost 5 bases, the J end lost 4 bases, and 12 bases lay between the germline ends. The CDR3 extends over 13 amino acids. The CDR3 bases are TGTGCCAGCAGCGGCAGGACAGCTTACGAGCAGTACTTC. Translation: CASSGRTAYEQYF. The full variable domain, completed using reference TRBV7-9 and TRBJ2-7, is DTGVSQNPRHKITKRGQNVTFRCDPISEHNRLYWYRQTLGQGPEFLTYFQNEAQLEKSRLLSDRFSAERPKGSFSTLEIQRTEQGDSAMYLCASSGRTAYEQYFGPGTRLTVT.

V is TRBV18 and J is TRBJ1-5; a possible D gene is TRBD1 (5 bases). Trimming pared 6 bases from V and 3 bases from J, leaving 15 bases between. CDR1 KGHSH and CDR2 LQKENI come from the germline V gene. CDR3 length: 15 residues. Here the CDR3 DNA reads TGTGCCAGCTCGTTTGCTGGGGCCCCCAATCAGCCCCAGCATTTT. Translating it yields CASSFAGAPNQPQHF.

In this sample, this clone turned up once. The chain uses TRBV27 and TRBJ1-1; D perhaps matches TRBD1 (6 bases). V was pared by 5 bases and J by 5 bases, with 21 bases between. From germline, CDR1 is MNHEY and CDR2 SMNVEV (reference sequence). The CDR3 loop spans 16 amino acids. CDR3 loop: CASSPTWGGGGTEAFF. For the CDR3, the DNA is TGTGCCAGCAGTCCCACCTGGGGGGGAGGGGGAACTGAAGCTTTCTTT.

The chain links TRBV6-1 to TRBJ2-7, with 10 bases matching TRBD1. The J segment lost 5 bases and the V segment lost 5 bases, leaving 6 bases of the junction unmatched. The CDR3 sequence is 14 residues long. Germline values: CDR1 MNHNS, CDR2 SASEGT. The DNA of the CDR3 is TGTGCCAGCAGTCAGGACAGGGGGAAGAACGAGCAGTACTTC. Amino acids: CASSQDRGKNEQYF.

V is TRBV7-9 and J is TRBJ2-7; 10 bases fit TRBD2. Losses at the gene ends were 4 bases for V and 2 bases for J; bases not matched to a gene: 2. The CDR3 is 14 amino acids. CDR1 and CDR2 from the germline V gene are SEHNR and FQNEAQ (reference sequence). CDR3 sequence: CASSSSGGAYEQYF. As DNA, the CDR3 is TGTGCCAGCAGCTCTAGCGGGGGTGCCTACGAGCAGTACTTC.

The rearrangement uses TRBV11-2 and TRBJ1-1, with D hard to call. The germline V gene encodes CDR1 SGHAT and CDR2 FQNNGV. V lost 1 base and J lost 5, with 8 bases in between. The CDR3 consists of 13 residues. The CDR3 DNA follows: TGTGCCAGCAGCTTAGTTCCGGGGACTGAAGCTTTCTTT. Translated: CASSLVPGTEAFF.

The genes are TRBV5-1 and TRBJ1-5; D may be TRBD1 (6 bases). This CDR3 is 16 amino acids long. Trimming pared 0 bases from V and 3 bases from J, leaving 13 bases between. The germline V gene encodes CDR1 SGHRS and CDR2 YFSETQ. DNA for the CDR3: TGCGCCAGCAGCTTGGGGCCAGGGGTGGTCAATCAGCCCCAGCATTTT. It translates to CASSLGPGVVNQPQHF.

Here the CDR3 DNA reads TGTGCCAGCAGTGACTCGAAACGGGAAAAATCCTACGAGCAGTACTTC. Protein sequence: CASSDSKREKSYEQYF. V is TRBV6-4 and J is TRBJ2-7; tentative D call: TRBD2 (5 bases). CDR3 length equals 16 residues. V was pared by 0 bases and J by 1 base, with 13 bases between. Germline V CDR1 and CDR2: MRHNA, SNTAGT.

The chain carries TRBV27 and TRBJ1-6, with D possibly TRBD1 on 6 matching bases. Germline loops: CDR1 MNHEY, CDR2 SMNVEV (reference sequence). The CDR3 loop spans 18 amino acids. Trimming pared 5 bases from V and 1 base from J, leaving 18 bases between. CDR3 nucleotides: TGTGCCAGCAGTGTAAGGACAGTTATCAGTTCCTATAATTCACCCCTCCACTTT. Translation: CASSVRTVISSYNSPLHF.

The CDR3 here is CASSYGPTHSGQYF. The CDR3 coding sequence is TGTGCCAGCAGTTACGGCCCAACCCATAGCGGGCAGTACTTC. This chain joins TRBV6-5 and TRBJ2-7, with D possibly matching TRBD2 (6 bases). The V end lost 2 bases, the J end lost 9 bases, and 17 bases lay between the germline ends. Germline loops: CDR1 MNHEY, CDR2 SVGAGI. This CDR3 has 14 amino acids.

The chain joins TRBV6-5 to TRBJ2-4; a weak D match, TRBD2 (7 bases). Trimming removed 6 bases from V and 5 bases from J, with 14 bases in between. CDR1 and CDR2 from the germline V gene are MNHEY and SVGAGI. The length of the CDR3 is 14 residues. CDR3 nucleotide sequence: TGTGCCAGCAGCCACCGGGGGGCTGAAAACATTCAGTACTTC. Translation: CASSHRGAENIQYF.